This T cell receptor beta chain stems from a study of cytomegalovirus exposure and HLA in healthy donors (dated by TCRdb to about 2017). Regarding the study in general: An earlier analysis of roughly 570 of the donors reported roughly 300 Gb of sequence data and around 100 million unique TCR beta sequences obtained from some 170 million T cells. Genome-wide SNP genotypes for about three fifths of the roughly 700 donors were used in a later genetic analysis, which treated that subset as a discovery cohort. A separate validation cohort of 90 to 150 different subjects was used in addition to the roughly 670-subject first cohort. To study patterns of TCR occurrence, a later analysis re-analyzed previously published TCR beta repertoires from 700 or so donors and added high-resolution HLA genotyping. Donor age, sex, ethnicity and CMV serostatus were compiled together with the repertoire data. Among roughly 400 genotyped donors of the cohort, an average of roughly 240,000 unique TCR beta nucleotide sequences were sequenced per donor, 15% to 20% of them non-productive. Typing coverage varied by locus: roughly 629-640 donors for A, B, C, DRB1 and DQB1; roughly 560 for DQA1; approximately 570 for DPA1; about 450 for DPB1. Both class I and class II loci were covered by HLA typing, at four-digit resolution. To predict cytomegalovirus infection status, the study combined high-throughput TCR immunosequencing, statistical association of individual TCRs with disease status, and machine learning. All discovery cohort repertoires had been generated using a single sequencing platform. In an earlier analysis of a few hundred of the donors, high-throughput TCR beta sequencing was used to judge whether each TCR beta V gene segment behaved as functional or pseudogenic. An early release covering roughly 640 HLA-typed donors comprised approximately 290 gigabases of sequencing data and tens of millions of unique TCR sequences. Four or five DR-DQ haplotypes were handled as single units for association and clustering because linkage in the cohort was strong. The study used immunosequencing to profile the T cell repertoires of 666 subjects and linked those repertoires to cytomegalovirus serostatus. In the later analysis, no new phenotypic data were used to find candidate immune exposures; instead, reliance was placed on TCR beta sequences and their occurrence across donors. The study aimed to test whether signatures of past pathogen exposure could be identified by cataloging public T cell receptors. Of the approximately 400 genotyped donors, 65% to 90% were placed in the genetic ancestry cluster associated with self-reported Caucasian donors.

In total, about 650 healthy bone marrow donors made up the cohort. At the time of sampling, all cohort members were nominally healthy, though unrecorded immune exposures were likely present. The donor tested CMV seropositive, placing the donor among the 250 to 350 seropositive members of the cohort. Every donor gave a peripheral blood sample, and the peripheral blood mononuclear cells from that sample were used for TCR beta sequencing. The Qiagen DNeasy Blood Extraction Kit was used to extract genomic DNA from the blood cell samples. Points the paper makes about the study in general: Sequencing depth was assumed to be roughly uniform across donors in the presence/absence analyses, though that assumption may not hold. Most TCR sequences were seen in very few donors, while some public TCRs were found in many individuals. A later analysis found that HLA-associated TCR beta chains were more clonally expanded and had lower generation probabilities than equally common non-associated chains. The cohort was sequenced for TCR beta chains only, and without alpha or paired-chain data the features that could be detected were limited. According to the authors, the approach could potentially be generalized to other disease states and immunological phenotypes. A later analysis reported that several top co-occurrence clusters appeared linked to parvovirus B19, influenza, CMV and Epstein-Barr virus. A later analysis found that most CMV-associated TCR beta chains appeared HLA-restricted, with HLA associations seemingly driven largely by CMV exposure. A later genetic analysis associated a missense DCLRE1C variant with V-gene and J-gene trimming of TCR beta chains, and an independent cohort replicated the association. HLA typing was unavailable for some donors at each locus, so association tests used only the typed subset. A cluster of highly shared sequence variants was judged likely to represent a technical artifact of the sequencing pipeline. A few of the identified cytomegalovirus-associated TCR beta chains were confirmed in vitro to be specific for cytomegalovirus antigens. Because counts were too low, about 17 rarely observed V segments, including chromosome 9 orphons, were excluded from the earlier analysis of about 500 of the donors. Strong co-occurrence of HLA alleles, especially DR and DQ, made assigning TCR associations to individual alleles difficult. Linkage disequilibrium might explain the correlated functional status among segregating V segments, but an unknown experimental factor could not be ruled out. The study listed 164 TCR beta chains as associated with cytomegalovirus. A later analysis associated 15,000 to 20,000 TCR beta sequences with specific HLA alleles at a false discovery rate of 0.05. In a later analysis, TCR association rates were found to vary across HLA loci, with the most associated TCRs seen for DRB1 alleles and the fewest for HLA-C alleles. A further reported finding was that TCR beta sequences accurately predicted the HLA-A and HLA-B alleles for most subjects in the first cohort. Because the 87-base-pair reads could not distinguish some IMGT-functional V segments, including TRBV6-2 and TRBV6-3, those segments were excluded. Broadly in line with IMGT annotations, most TCR beta V segments showed up in productive rearrangements about 90% or about 30% of the time in an earlier analysis of several hundred of the donors. The only immune exposure information available for the cohort was CMV serostatus. Cytomegalovirus status was reported to be diagnosed by the classifier with high specificity and sensitivity in both the original and validation cohorts. According to a later genetic analysis, donors in an Asian-associated ancestry cluster had fewer N-insertions in productive TCRs than the approximately 610-donor mean.

The CDR3, cysteine through phenylalanine, is 15 amino acids long. Of the read, only the CDR3 DNA is kept; its 45 bases are in frame from base 1. From a lookup of the germline V gene (reference sequence), CDR1 and CDR2 are SGHKS and YYEKEE. V loses 4 bases at its end and J loses 5 bases; junction bases beyond the gene matches: 10. The receptor library was made with the immunoSEQ multiplex PCR assay. For the multiplex PCR, a mixture combining 60 forward primers for TCR Vbeta segments and 13 reverse primers for TCR Jbeta segments was used. A multiplex PCR assay on genomic DNA amplified the CDR3 region of rearranged TCR beta genes. The Illumina HiSeq System was used to sequence the amplified TCR beta libraries as 87-base-pair reads. The paper's processing steps were these. Across the 670 or so repertoires, a later analysis counted 78 million or so unique TCR beta chains, around 11 million of which were shared by at least two donors. Raw reads were error-corrected and collapsed into unique sequences by a nearest-neighbor algorithm in which closely related sequences were merged to remove PCR and sequencing errors. Alignment of CDR3 sequences to IMGT reference sequences was used to assign V, D and J gene segments. For a sequence to be retained, a match of at least six nucleotides to both a V gene segment and a J gene segment was required. A rearrangement counted as productive if the CDR3 had no stop codons and remained in frame with V and J, and every other rearrangement counted as non-productive. CDR3 was defined according to IMGT convention as the region running from the second conserved V-encoded cysteine to the conserved J-encoded phenylalanine. The earlier analysis of some 580 of the donors excluded any sequence lacking an unambiguous match to a single V gene segment. In an earlier analysis of several hundred of the donors, V segments were called functional above 56.7% productive rearrangements and were called segregating when the between-donor standard deviation exceeded 5%. A statistical classification framework was built for diagnosing cytomegalovirus status from the catalog of TCR beta chain sequences. In a later analysis, TCR nucleotide sequences were compared against IMGT/GENE-DB human TR gene sequences so that V and J genes could be assigned. A later analysis assigned CDR3 sequences and most-parsimonious VDJ recombination scenarios with the TCRdist pipeline. In a later analysis, each TCR beta chain was defined by its CDR3 amino acid sequence together with its V-gene family, and reads lacking a unique V-gene family were excluded. In a later analysis, 450 to 600 highly shared, low-generation-probability nucleotide sequences were removed to address suspected cross-contamination and a sequencing artifact. In a later analysis, a clonal expansion index for each public chain was calculated from normalized within-repertoire ranks of inferred template counts. A later analysis computed generation probabilities with a VDJ recombination model fitted to out-of-frame rearrangements, and checked the results against IGoR. A later analysis scored TCR-TCR, TCR-HLA and TCR-CMV co-occurrence with hypergeometric tests, applying a repertoire-size bias correction to TCR pairs. False discovery rates were estimated in a later analysis by permuting HLA or CMV assignments 20 times. In a later analysis, co-occurring TCRs were grouped with DBSCAN, and TCRdist sequence similarity was added when clustering was performed within HLA-allele-positive subsets. For co-occurrence clustering, repertoires with fewer than 30,000 or more than 120,000 public chains were excluded, along with roughly 5 repertoires with anomalous nucleotide sharing. What TCRdb holds here is the immuneACCESS table cut down to in-frame rearrangements. Part of the clones is not present; checked against another copy, under half of the missing clones reflect an unresolved V gene, and the others are unexplained. D and trimming come from the DNA, and the V and J calls and clone size come from that table. A total of about 140,000 clones appear in this sample, over 75% of them only once. Approximately 8.2% of the sample rests with the top ten.

Of note for this clone: Its antigen is not yet known. The sample holds no much larger clone one base away, and base qualities are not on file.

This chain is built from TRBV5-5 and TRBJ1-1; TRBD1 agrees with 8 junctional bases. The clonotype originates from a woman aged 45-65 years in good health and CMV-seropositive. Sequencing was carried out using PBMCs. The CDR3 region reads CASSGEQGVGTEAFF. The nucleotide sequence reads as follows: TGTGCCAGCAGCGGGGAACAGGGGGTAGGGACTGAAGCTTTCTTT.